This T cell receptor (beta chain) stems from a study of OX40 agonist ivuxolimab in advanced cancers. Per germline, CDR1 LNHDA and CDR2 SQIVND (reference sequence). CDR3 size: 15 residues. V lost 5 bases to trimming and J lost 4 bases; unmatched junction nucleotides: 8. Data came from immunoSEQ multiplex PCR; TCRdb stores just in-frame clones and leaves some out. The repertoire holds over 40,000 clones, with 70% to 90% as singletons. The material was CD4+ or CD8+ T cells sorted from blood, obtained in a trial of the OX40 agonist ivuxolimab. The genes are TRBV19 and TRBJ2-3; 8 nucleotides align to TRBD1. The source of this sequence is an adult with an advanced solid tumor such as melanoma, head and neck, liver or kidney cancer. The CDR3 coding sequence is TGTGCCAGTAGTTCCCGGGACAGGTTTCCAGATACGCAGTATTTT. It translates to CASSSRDRFPDTQYF.